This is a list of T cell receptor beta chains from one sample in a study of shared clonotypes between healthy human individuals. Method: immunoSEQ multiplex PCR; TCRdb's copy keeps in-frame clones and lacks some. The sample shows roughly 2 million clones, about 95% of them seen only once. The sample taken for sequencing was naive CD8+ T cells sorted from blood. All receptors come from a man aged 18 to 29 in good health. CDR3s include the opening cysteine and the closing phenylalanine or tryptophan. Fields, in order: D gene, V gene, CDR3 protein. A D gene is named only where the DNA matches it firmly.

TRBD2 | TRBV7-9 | CASSGTTTDTQYF
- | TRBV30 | CALSDSTDTQYF
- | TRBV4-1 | CASSPFSGTDVLEIWNTEAFF
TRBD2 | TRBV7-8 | CASSLFQRERETQYF
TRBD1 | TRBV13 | CASSTSDRGNYGYTF
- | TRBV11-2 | CASSSQGQTGELFF
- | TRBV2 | CASSDRAGTYEQYF
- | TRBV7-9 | CASSAETGRSTEAFF
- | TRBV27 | CASSLWGLGTDTQYF
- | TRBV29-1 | CSVEDRQRPNYGYTF
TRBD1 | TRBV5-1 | CASSLRQGRSYEQYF
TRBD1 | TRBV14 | CASSQGQGYEQYF
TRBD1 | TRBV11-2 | CASSLDQDREANEKLFF
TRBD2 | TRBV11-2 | CASSLGTSGFYEQYF
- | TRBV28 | CASSLLPGSQYEQYF